The clone carrying this T cell receptor beta chain has just a few counts. Naive CD4+ cells had CD25+ Tregs removed. CDR1 SGHTA and CDR2 FQGNSA come from the germline V gene. V was pared by 1 base and J by 4 bases, with 13 bases between. The CDR3 extends over 16 amino acids. Constant-region reverse primers amplified full-length variable regions, followed by semi-nested Nested Universal Primer A PCR. TCRdb reprocessed the 5' RACE reads via MiXCR and lists one record per CDR3 protein. The sample contains 45,000 to 55,000 distinct CDR3 sequences, 24% of which appear only once. Source material: tumor-infiltrating naive CD4+ T cells sorted from the breast tumor. The subset is: naive CD4+ T cells, CD4+CD45RA+CD25-. This clonotype originated in a female donor with breast cancer. This chain links TRBV7-2 with TRBJ2-2, with D possibly matching TRBD2 (5 bases). The CDR3 coding sequence is TGTGCCAGCAGCTTAGAGTTTTCGGGATTCACCGGGGAGCTGTTTTTT. Protein product: CASSLEFSGFTGELFF.